This record looks at one T cell receptor (beta chain) sequence and its context. The sample belongs to a study of technical replicates of blood from a handful of donors. The assay was immunoSEQ multiplex PCR, and TCRdb's table has in-frame clones only and misses some. The sample has 80,000 to 90,000 clones, less than 95% seen once; the top ten hold roughly 0.25%. Germline assignment: CDR1 SGHNT and CDR2 YYREEE (reference sequence). Trimming took 0 bases from V and 4 from J, leaving 4 bases between them. CDR3 length: 12 amino acids. The gene calls are TRBV5-4 and TRBJ1-2; D remains ambiguous. This TCR was recovered from a human donor in good health. The sequenced material came from T cells isolated from PBMCs. This CDR3 is CASSLDSYGYTF. CDR3 nucleotide sequence: TGTGCCAGCAGCTTGGACAGCTATGGCTACACCTTC.